This T cell receptor (beta chain) emerged from a study of vaccination and CD4 T cells after COVID-19. Documented treatment: roughly nine-day PBMC culture with coronavirus spike peptide pools or control peptides (ViraFEST assay). This clonotype was detected a few times. The antigen is undetermined. Sequence data for DNA of cultured CD4+ T cells were generated by the Oncomine TCR Beta short-read assay. Via MiXCR, TCRdb re-called the PCR reads, giving one row per CDR3 protein. The table shows about 10,000 distinct CDR3 sequences, with roughly 45% occurring only once. Trimming removed 2 bases from V and 6 bases from J, with 8 bases in between. Germline V gene lookup returns CDR1 MGHRA and CDR2 YSYEKL. The length of the CDR3 is 14 residues.

The source of this sequence is a human donor who had recovered from COVID-19. The sequenced sample was CD4+ T cells from blood, cultured in vitro. The chain couples TRBV4-1 to TRBJ1-6; D is possibly TRBD1 (6 bases). The CDR3 sequence is CASSQTGTNSPLHF. In DNA form, the CDR3 reads TGCGCCAGCAGCCAAACAGGGACTAATTCACCCCTCCACTTT.